This T cell receptor beta chain is drawn from a study of control samples from healthy donors and cancer patients. The CDR3 runs to 15 residues. V was clipped by 0 bases and J by 6 bases, with 14 bases between them. Germline V gives CDR1 LGHNA, CDR2 YNFKEQ. Some clones are missing from TCRdb's copy, which holds only in-frame ones; the method was immunoSEQ multiplex PCR. The sample has about 75,000 clones, approximately 80% seen once; the top ten hold approximately 15%. Sequencing used blood. The origin of this receptor is a man aged 50-59 years in good health. The chain employs TRBV4-2 and TRBJ2-5; D is possibly TRBD2 (6 bases). The CDR3, as DNA: TGTGCCAGCAGCCAAGATTGGGACGGGAGAAAGACCCAGTACTTC. Its translation: CASSQDWDGRKTQYF.